Listed here are 9 T cell receptor beta chains from one sample, sequenced in a study of T cell responses to AZD1222 COVID-19 vaccine. This table comes from immunoSEQ multiplex PCR, and its TCRdb copy is limited to in-frame clones, with some not included. In the table there are around 120,000 clones, approximately 86% of which are singletons. Sequences were derived from peripheral blood, sampled 28 days after the second AZD1222 dose. The receptors stem from an adult who received the AZD1222 COVID-19 vaccine.

The chain recombines TRBV19 with TRBJ1-5; no firm D call. V lost 3 bases to trimming and J lost 4 bases, with 7 bases between them. Looked up from germline, CDR1 is LNHDA and CDR2 is SQIVND (reference sequence). The CDR3 sequence is 13 residues long. The CDR3 DNA sequence: TGTGCCAGTAGTATTGACCTAAATCAGCCCCAGCATTTT. Its protein product is CASSIDLNQPQHF.

This sequence joins TRBV18 and TRBJ2-5; D is undetermined. Germline CDR1 reads KGHSH; CDR2 reads LQKENI. The CDR3 has 15 residues. Trimming shortened V by 1 base and J by 4 bases, and 13 bases separated the two germline ends. The CDR3 sequence is CASSPRVPVRETQYF. For the CDR3, the DNA is TGTGCCAGCTCACCACGGGTCCCAGTACGAGAGACCCAGTACTTC.

The chain recombines TRBV28 with TRBJ2-1, with D maybe TRBD2 (5 bases). The CDR3 contains 14 residues. Deletions cut 5 bases from V and 7 bases from J, with 15 bases between. Germline V gene lookup returns CDR1 MDHEN and CDR2 SYDVKM. The CDR3 DNA is TGTGCCAGCAGTCCCCGTAGGAGGTGGAATGAGCAGTTCTTC. This codes for CASSPRRRWNEQFF.

V usage is TRBV6-2 or TRBV6-3 and J usage is TRBJ1-5; maybe TRBD1 (5 bases). The germline V gene has CDR1 MNHEY and CDR2 SVGEGT. V lost 2 bases and J 1 base, leaving 12 bases between the germline ends. The CDR3 sequence is 16 residues long. The CDR3 nucleotides read TGTGCCAGCAGTTACCGCCGGGACTTCAGCAATCAGCCCCAGCATTTT. Amino acids: CASSYRRDFSNQPQHF.

The V gene is TRBV3-1 (or the pseudogene TRBV3-2), the J gene TRBJ1-1; tentative D call: TRBD1 (6 bases). There are 13 residues in the CDR3. Germline-derived CDR1 and CDR2 are LGHDT and YNNKEL (reference sequence). The V end was cut by 2 bases, the J end by 10 bases, with 14 bases between. This CDR3 reads CASSQKGGQGAFF. In DNA, the CDR3 is TGTGCCAGCAGCCAAAAAGGGGGGCAAGGAGCTTTCTTT.

The chain is built from TRBV19 and TRBJ1-5; 8 bases are shared with TRBD1. The germline V gene has CDR1 LNHDA and CDR2 SQIVND (reference sequence). The CDR3 has 17 residues. V trimming: 6 bases; J trimming: 5 bases; junction bases outside the gene matches: 15. CDR3: CASRTQGGQANHQPQHF. DNA for the CDR3: TGTGCCAGTAGAACCCAGGGGGGACAGGCCAACCATCAGCCCCAGCATTTT.

The table lists this clone with a few counts. The chain uses TRBV5-3 and TRBJ2-2, with 8 bases identical to TRBD2. TRBV5-3 is recorded as an ORF, its role being uncertain. The CDR3 contains 19 residues. Losses at the gene ends were 4 bases for V and 1 base for J; bases not matched to a gene: 15. CDR3 DNA sequence: TGTGCCAGAAGCCGCACGGGAAAGCGGGGGTCCCGGAACACCGGGGAGCTGTTTTTT. This translates into CARSRTGKRGSRNTGELFF.

This clone was picked up one time. This chain uses TRBV29-1 with TRBJ1-1, with TRBD1 as a possible D gene (6 bases). The CDR3 is 13 residues long. Germline CDR1 and CDR2: SQVTM and ANQGSEA. V was clipped by 7 bases and J by 5 bases, with 17 bases between them. CDR3 loop: CSAHGGAGTEAFF. CDR3 DNA sequence: TGCAGCGCTCACGGGGGGGCAGGGACTGAAGCTTTCTTT.

The chain joins TRBV20-1 to TRBJ1-1; D may be TRBD1 (5 bases). This CDR3 comprises 15 residues. Germline CDR1 and CDR2: DFQATT and SNEGSKA (reference sequence). Trimming shortened V by 3 bases and J by 2 bases, and 16 bases separated the two germline ends. DNA for the CDR3: TGCAGTGCTAGTCCAGCCAGGCAGGGAAACACTGAAGCTTTCTTT. Translating it yields CSASPARQGNTEAFF.